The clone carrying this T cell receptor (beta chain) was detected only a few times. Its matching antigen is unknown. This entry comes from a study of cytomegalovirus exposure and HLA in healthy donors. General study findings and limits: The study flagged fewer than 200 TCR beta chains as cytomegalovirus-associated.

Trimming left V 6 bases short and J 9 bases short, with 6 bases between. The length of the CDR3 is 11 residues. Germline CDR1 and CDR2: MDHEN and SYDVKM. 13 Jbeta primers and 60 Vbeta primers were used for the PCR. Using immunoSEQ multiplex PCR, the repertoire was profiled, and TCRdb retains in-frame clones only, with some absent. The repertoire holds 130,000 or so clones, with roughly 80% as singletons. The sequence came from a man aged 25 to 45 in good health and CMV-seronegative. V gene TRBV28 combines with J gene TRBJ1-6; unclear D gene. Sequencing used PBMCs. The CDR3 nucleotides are TGTGCCAGCAGGGCGGTTTCACCCCTCCACTTT. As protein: CASRAVSPLHF.